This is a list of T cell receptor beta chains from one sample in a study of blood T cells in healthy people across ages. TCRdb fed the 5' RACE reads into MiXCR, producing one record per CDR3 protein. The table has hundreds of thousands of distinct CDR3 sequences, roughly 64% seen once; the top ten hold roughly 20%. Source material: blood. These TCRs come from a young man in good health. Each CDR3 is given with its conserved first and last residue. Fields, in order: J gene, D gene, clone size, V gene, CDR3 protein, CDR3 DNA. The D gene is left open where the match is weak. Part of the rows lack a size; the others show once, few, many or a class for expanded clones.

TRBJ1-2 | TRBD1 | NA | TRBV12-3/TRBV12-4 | CASSETGQGSNYGYTF | TGTGCCAGCAGTGAAACGGGACAGGGTTCCAACTATGGCTACACCTTC
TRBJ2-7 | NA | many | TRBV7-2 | CASSSLDHSYEQYF | TGTGCCAGCAGCTCACTAGACCACTCCTACGAGCAGTACTTC
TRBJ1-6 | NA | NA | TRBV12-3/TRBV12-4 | CASSRDLSPLHF | TGTGCCAGCAGCCGCGATCTTTCACCCCTCCACTTT
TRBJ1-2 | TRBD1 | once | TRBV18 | CASSPGQGGNYGYTF | TGTGCCAGCTCGCCCGGACAGGGGGGGAACTATGGCTACACCTTC
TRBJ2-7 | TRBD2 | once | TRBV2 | CASSEFAGGSYNEQYF | TGTGCCAGCAGTGAATTTGCGGGGGGCTCCTACAATGAGCAGTACTTC
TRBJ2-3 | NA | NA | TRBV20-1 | CSASFRLANTGTQYF | TGCAGTGCTAGTTTCCGGCTAGCGAACACAGGTACGCAGTATTTT
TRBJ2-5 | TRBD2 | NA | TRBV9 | CASSVGWGGDQETQYF | TGTGCCAGCAGCGTCGGCTGGGGAGGGGACCAAGAGACCCAGTACTTC
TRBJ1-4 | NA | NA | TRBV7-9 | CASSLVDGNEKLFF | TGTGCCAGCAGCTTAGTGGACGGCAATGAAAAACTGTTTTTT
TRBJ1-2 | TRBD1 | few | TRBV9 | CASSPRTGTSYGYTF | TGTGCCAGCAGCCCCCGGACAGGTACCTCCTATGGCTACACCTTC
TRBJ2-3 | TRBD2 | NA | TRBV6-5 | CASRYDGTSGRSADTQYF | TGTGCCAGCAGATACGACGGGACTAGCGGGAGGTCCGCAGATACGCAGTATTTT
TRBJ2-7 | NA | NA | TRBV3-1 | CASSQGRYEQYF | TGTGCCAGCAGCCAAGGTCGGTACGAGCAGTACTTC
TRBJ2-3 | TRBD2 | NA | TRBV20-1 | CSAYERDYTDTQYF | TGCAGTGCTTACGAGCGGGATTACACAGATACGCAGTATTTT
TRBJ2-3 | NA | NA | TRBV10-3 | CAISDRPPKSEDTQYF | TGTGCCATCAGTGACAGGCCCCCCAAATCGGAGGATACGCAGTATTTT
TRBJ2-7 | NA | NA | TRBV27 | CASKGFYNEQYF | TGTGCCAGCAAGGGGTTTTACAATGAGCAGTACTTC
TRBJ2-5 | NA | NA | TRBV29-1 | CSAYRETQYF | TGCAGCGCCTACAGGGAGACCCAGTACTTC
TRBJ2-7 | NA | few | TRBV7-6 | CASSLWTSRGEQYF | TGTGCCAGCAGCTTGTGGACCTCTCGGGGCGAGCAGTACTTC
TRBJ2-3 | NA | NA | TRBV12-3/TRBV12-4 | CASSFRVSADAQYF | TGTGCCAGCAGTTTCAGAGTGAGCGCAGATGCGCAGTATTTT
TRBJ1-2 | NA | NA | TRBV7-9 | CASSYRATDTNYGYTF | TGTGCCAGCAGCTACCGGGCGACAGACACTAACTATGGCTACACCTTC
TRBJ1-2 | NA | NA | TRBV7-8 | CASSGGGSNYGYTF | TGTGCCAGCAGCGGAGGTGGCAGTAACTATGGCTACACCTTC
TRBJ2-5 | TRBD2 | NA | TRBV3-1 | CASSYTAGGLETQYF | TGTGCCAGCAGCTATACAGCGGGGGGCTTAGAGACCCAGTACTTC
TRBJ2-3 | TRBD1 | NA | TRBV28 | CASSRDRGWRVVGTDTQYF | TGTGCCAGCAGTCGGGACAGGGGATGGAGGGTAGTTGGCACAGATACGCAGTATTTT
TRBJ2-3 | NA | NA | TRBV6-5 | CASSSKTGTDTQYF | TGTGCCAGCAGTTCAAAGACGGGAACAGATACGCAGTATTTT
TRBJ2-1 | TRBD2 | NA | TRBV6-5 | CASSYGRGLAGGPAVEQFF | TGTGCCAGCAGTTATGGCCGCGGACTAGCGGGAGGGCCGGCTGTTGAGCAGTTCTTC
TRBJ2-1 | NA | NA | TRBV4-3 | CASSPARTTYNEQFF | TGCGCCAGCAGCCCAGCCCGAACGACATACAATGAGCAGTTCTTC
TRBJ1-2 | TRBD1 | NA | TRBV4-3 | CASSQDRDSYGYTF | TGCGCCAGCAGCCAAGATAGGGACAGCTATGGCTACACCTTC
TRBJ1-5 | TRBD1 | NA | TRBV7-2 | CASSLDRGQDQPQHF | TGTGCCAGCAGCTTAGACAGGGGGCAAGATCAGCCCCAGCATTTT
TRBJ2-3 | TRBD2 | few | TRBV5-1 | CASSHGRDYNTDTQYF | TGCGCCAGCAGCCACGGCCGGGACTACAACACAGATACGCAGTATTTT
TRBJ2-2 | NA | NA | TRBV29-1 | CSGSDRGELFF | TGCAGCGGTTCCGACCGCGGGGAGCTGTTTTTT
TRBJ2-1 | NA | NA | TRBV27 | CASSPRGPREHEQFF | TGTGCCAGCAGTCCCCGGGGGCCCCGAGAGCATGAGCAGTTCTTC
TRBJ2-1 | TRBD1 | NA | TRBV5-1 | CASSLGQGEYNEQFF | TGCGCCAGCAGCTTGGGACAGGGAGAATACAATGAGCAGTTCTTC
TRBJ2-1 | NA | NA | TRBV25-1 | CASRGNAYNEQFF | TGTGCCAGCAGAGGGAATGCCTACAATGAGCAGTTCTTC
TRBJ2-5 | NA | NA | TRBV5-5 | CASTRGVETQYF | TGTGCCAGCACCCGAGGGGTGGAGACCCAGTACTTC